The 4 T cell receptor beta chains presented below share a single source sample, sequenced in a study of OX40 agonist ivuxolimab in advanced cancers. TCRdb keeps only in-frame clones here, not all; method: immunoSEQ multiplex PCR. Of 55,000 to 75,000 clones listed, 85% are singletons. Sequencing was performed on CD4+ or CD8+ T cells sorted from blood, taken in a trial of the OX40 agonist ivuxolimab. These receptors originate from an adult with an advanced solid tumor such as melanoma, head and neck, liver or kidney cancer.

The V and J genes are TRBV19 and TRBJ2-2; 8 bases match TRBD1. The CDR3 runs to 17 residues. V shed 3 bases and J 3 bases; nucleotides not matched to a gene: 9. Germline V CDR1 and CDR2: LNHDA, SQIVND (reference sequence). DNA for the CDR3: TGTGCCAGTAGTATCCTTCTTCCGACAGGGGACACCGGGGAGCTGTTTTTT. Translation gives CASSILLPTGDTGELFF.

The rearrangement links TRBV4-3 to TRBJ2-7, with D possibly TRBD2 on 5 matching bases. Germline CDR1 LGHNA, CDR2 YSLEER. The CDR3 extends over 15 amino acids. Trimming shortened V by 0 bases and J by 2 bases, and 11 bases separated the two germline ends. CDR3: CASSQDTGSTYEQYF. CDR3 DNA: TGCGCCAGCAGCCAAGATACGGGGTCTACCTACGAGCAGTACTTC.

The chain uses TRBV18 and TRBJ2-7; weak D call: TRBD1 (5 bases). Trimming took 0 bases from V and 6 from J, leaving 21 bases between them. CDR1 KGHSH and CDR2 LQKENI come from the germline V gene. This CDR3 spans 17 amino acids. The CDR3 reads CASSPPNSPIRGSEQYV. DNA of the CDR3: TGTGCCAGCTCACCACCTAACTCCCCAATAAGGGGATCCGAGCAGTACGTC.

The rearrangement joins TRBV4-1 to TRBJ2-1, with 7 bases lining up with TRBD1. The CDR3 spans 16 residues. Per the germline V gene, CDR1 is MGHRA and CDR2 is YSYEKL. After removal of 1 base from V and 7 bases from J, the junction contained 10 bases not matched to a gene. The CDR3: CASSQGGGRGKNEQFF. The CDR3 DNA follows: TGCGCCAGCAGCCAAGGAGGGGGCAGGGGAAAAAATGAGCAGTTCTTC.